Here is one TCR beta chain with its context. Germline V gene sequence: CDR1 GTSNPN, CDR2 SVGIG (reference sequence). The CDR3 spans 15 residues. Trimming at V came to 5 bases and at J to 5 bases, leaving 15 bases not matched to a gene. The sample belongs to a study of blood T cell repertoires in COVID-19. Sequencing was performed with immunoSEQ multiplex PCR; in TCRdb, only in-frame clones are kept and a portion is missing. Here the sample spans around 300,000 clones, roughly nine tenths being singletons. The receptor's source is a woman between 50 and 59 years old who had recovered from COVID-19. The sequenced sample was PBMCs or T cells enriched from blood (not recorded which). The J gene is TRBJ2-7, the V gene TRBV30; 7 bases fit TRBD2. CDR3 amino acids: CAWGKWASGNHEQYF. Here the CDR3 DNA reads TGTGCCTGGGGGAAATGGGCTAGCGGTAACCACGAGCAGTACTTC.